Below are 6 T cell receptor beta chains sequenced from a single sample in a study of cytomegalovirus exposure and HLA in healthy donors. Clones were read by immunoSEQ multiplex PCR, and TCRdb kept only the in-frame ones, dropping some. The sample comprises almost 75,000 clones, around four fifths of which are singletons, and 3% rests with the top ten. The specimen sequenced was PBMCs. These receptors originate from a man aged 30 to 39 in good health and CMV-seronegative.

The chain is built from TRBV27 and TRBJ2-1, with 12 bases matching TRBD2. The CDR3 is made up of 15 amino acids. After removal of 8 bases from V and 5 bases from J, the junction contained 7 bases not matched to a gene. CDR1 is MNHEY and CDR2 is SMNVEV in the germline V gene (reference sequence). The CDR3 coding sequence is TGTGCCAGCCGTGGGCGACTAGCGGGAGACAATGAGCAGTTCTTC. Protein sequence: CASRGRLAGDNEQFF.

CDR3 sequence: CASSTWGQGQETQYF. Written as DNA, the CDR3 is TGCGCCAGCAGCACTTGGGGTCAGGGGCAAGAGACCCAGTACTTC. The genes are TRBV5-1 and TRBJ2-5; tentative D call: TRBD1 (6 bases). The CDR3 sequence is 15 residues long. V was trimmed by 4 bases and J by 2 bases, leaving 15 bases between them. Germline V gene sequence: CDR1 SGHRS, CDR2 YFSETQ.

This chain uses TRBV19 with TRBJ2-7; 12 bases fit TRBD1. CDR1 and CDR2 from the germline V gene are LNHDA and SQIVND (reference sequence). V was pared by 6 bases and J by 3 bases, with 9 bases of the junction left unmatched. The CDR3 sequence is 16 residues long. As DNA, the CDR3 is TGTGCCAGTAGCACCGGGACAGGGGGCTCTCTCTACGAGCAGTACGTC. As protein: CASSTGTGGSLYEQYV.

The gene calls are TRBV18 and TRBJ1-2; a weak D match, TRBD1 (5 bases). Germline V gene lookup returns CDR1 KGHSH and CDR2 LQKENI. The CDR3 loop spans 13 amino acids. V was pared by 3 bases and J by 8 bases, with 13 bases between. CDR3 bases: TGTGCCAGCTCACCCGGGGGAATAAGCGGCTACACCTTC. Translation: CASSPGGISGYTF. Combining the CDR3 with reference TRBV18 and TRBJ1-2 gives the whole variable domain NAGVMQNPRHLVRRRGQEARLRCSPMKGHSHVYWYRQLPEEGLKFMVYLQKENIIDESGMPKERFSAEFPKEGPSILRIQQVVRGDSAAYFCASSPGGISGYTFGSGTRLTVV.

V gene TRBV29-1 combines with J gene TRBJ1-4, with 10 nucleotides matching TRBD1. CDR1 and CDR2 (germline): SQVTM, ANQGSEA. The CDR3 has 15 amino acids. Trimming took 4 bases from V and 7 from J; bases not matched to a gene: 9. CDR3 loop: CSVGRGTGESEKLFF. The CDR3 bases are TGCAGCGTTGGACGGGGGACAGGGGAGTCTGAAAAACTGTTTTTT.

The CDR3 coding sequence is TGTGCCAGCAGCTTGGGTTCCGCGGCGTCCTACAATGAGCAGTTCTTC. Translating it yields CASSLGSAASYNEQFF. The chain employs TRBV5-4 and TRBJ2-1; D is unresolved. Germline assignment: CDR1 SGHNT and CDR2 YYREEE (reference sequence). The CDR3 contains 16 residues. With 0 bases removed from V and 1 base from J, the gap between germline ends came to 11 bases.